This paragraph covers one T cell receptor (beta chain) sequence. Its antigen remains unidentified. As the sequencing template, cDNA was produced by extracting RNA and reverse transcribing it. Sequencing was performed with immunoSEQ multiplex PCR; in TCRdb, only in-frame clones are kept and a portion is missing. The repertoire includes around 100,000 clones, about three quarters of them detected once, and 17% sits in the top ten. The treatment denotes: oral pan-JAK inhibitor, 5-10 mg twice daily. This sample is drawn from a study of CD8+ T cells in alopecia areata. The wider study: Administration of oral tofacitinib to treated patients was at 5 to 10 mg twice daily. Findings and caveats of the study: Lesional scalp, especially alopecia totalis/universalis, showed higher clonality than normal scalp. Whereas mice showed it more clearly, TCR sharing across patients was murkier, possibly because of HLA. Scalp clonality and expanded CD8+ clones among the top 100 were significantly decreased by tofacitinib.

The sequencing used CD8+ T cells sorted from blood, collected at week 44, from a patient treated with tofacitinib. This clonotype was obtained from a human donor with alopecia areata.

The CDR3 region is CASSDTGGNTYNSPLHF. For the CDR3, the DNA is TGCGCCAGCAGCGACACAGGGGGAAACACCTATAATTCACCCCTCCACTTT. This chain joins TRBV4-3 and TRBJ1-6; the match to TRBD1 covers 8 bases. The CDR3 is made up of 17 amino acids. CDR1 is LGHNA, CDR2 YSLEER, per germline. J gave up 2 bases and V 5 bases, and 8 bases lay outside the gene matches.